This T cell receptor (beta chain) was identified in a study of T cells in Graves' hyperthyroidism and ophthalmopathy. On the basis of clinical symptoms, serum thyroxine and TRAb, thyroid ultrasound and orbital computed tomography, diagnoses were made. PBMCs were collected from a roughly 9.7 ml volume of fresh peripheral blood. Study-wide results and limits: A 13 V-J model separated ophthalmopathy from stable hyperthyroidism.

V lost 5 bases and J 9 bases, leaving 20 bases between the germline ends. Germline CDR1 is MNHEY and CDR2 is SMNVEV (reference sequence). This CDR3 has 15 residues. Amplification yielded TCR beta CDR3 regions, with RNA transcripts as the source. Researchers ran a first-round RT-PCR on the TCR CDR3 using the HTBI primer set. TCRdb itself ran the multiplex PCR reads through MiXCR, one entry per CDR3 protein. The repertoire holds about 270,000 distinct CDR3 sequences, with about 20% as singletons. For this clonotype: Antigen unknown.

This sequence was found in a man aged 25 to 45 with Graves' ophthalmopathy. This sequence joins TRBV27 and TRBJ2-1; D is perhaps TRBD2 (6 bases). Sequenced sample: blood. CDR3 sequence reads: CASSTSGYGRSEQFF. CDR3 DNA: TGTGCCAGCAGTACCTCGGGGTACGGGAGATCTGAGCAGTTCTTC.